This T cell receptor beta chain comes out of a study of blood T cell repertoires in COVID-19. For the study at large: The United States, Italy and Spain supplied acute and convalescent COVID-19 samples. In each case, the material was cDNA or gDNA derived from T cells, B-cell-depleted T cells, or PBMCs.

Under the authors' procedure: Estimates of nucleated cell counts were drawn from the amplification of reference gene primers. Data came from immunoSEQ multiplex PCR; TCRdb stores just in-frame clones and leaves some out. For V, J and clone size, that table is used; D and trimming come from the DNA. The data contain 84,000 or so clones, roughly four fifths of them singletons. V lost 7 bases and J lost 2, with 18 bases in between. The CDR3 is 15 amino acids. Per germline, CDR1 SGHRS and CDR2 YFSETQ. The sample comprised peripheral blood. The clonotype was recovered from a woman of 80 years or more with acute or convalescent COVID-19. The gene calls are TRBV5-1 and TRBJ2-5; D possibly corresponds to TRBD1 (5 bases). DNA of the CDR3: TGCGCCAGCTCCCAAGCCCCACAGGCGCAAGAGACCCAGTACTTC. Translation gives CASSQAPQAQETQYF.